The clone carrying this T cell receptor beta chain has ten or more counts. Its antigen is unidentified. CDR3 length: 16 residues. Trimming stripped 0 bases from V and 0 bases from J, with 10 bases between. In germline, CDR1 is LGHDT, CDR2 YNNKEL (reference sequence). TCRdb passed the multiplex PCR reads through MiXCR, listing each CDR3 protein once. The sample lists approximately 300,000 distinct CDR3 sequences; roughly 30% were seen once. This sample is drawn from a study of breast tumors, draining lymph nodes, adjacent tissues. General study findings and limits: Data only fit, rather than demonstrated, lymph node origin of most tumor T cells.

Axillary draining lymph nodes of breast cancer patients supplied the node samples. The specimen sequenced was axillary lymph node tissue. This receptor was obtained from a female donor with breast cancer. Some clones in this sample may be carry-over from other donors' samples. The V call is TRBV3-1, the J call TRBJ2-3, with no clear D. The CDR3 here is CASSQEGGPSTDTQYF. In DNA, the CDR3 is TGTGCCAGCAGCCAAGAAGGCGGCCCTAGCACAGATACGCAGTATTTT.